This is a list of T cell receptor beta chains from one sample in a study of blood T cells in healthy people across ages. TCRdb itself ran the 5' RACE reads through MiXCR, one entry per CDR3 protein. The profile shows under 2,000,000 distinct CDR3 sequences, around 50% of them singletons. Sequences were obtained from blood. The receptors here all came from a woman in her thirties or forties in good health. The CDR3 runs from the conserved cysteine through the conserved F or W. A D gene is named only where the DNA matches it firmly. Clone size appears in some rows only: once, few, many, or a class for an expanded clone.

j_call	clone_size	d_call	v_call	cdr3_aa	cdr3_nt
TRBJ2-1	.	TRBD2	TRBV7-3	CASSFLGGGVYNEQFF	TGTGCCAGCAGCTTCCTTGGCGGGGGGGTATACAATGAGCAGTTCTTC
TRBJ2-6	.	TRBD1	TRBV5-6	CASSSLNRGRSGANVLTF	TGTGCCAGCAGCTCGCTTAACAGGGGGCGAAGCGGGGCCAACGTCCTGACTTTC
TRBJ2-1	.	TRBD1	TRBV7-2	CASRTGVGTGYSNEQFF	TGTGCCAGCAGGACGGGAGTGGGGACAGGGTACTCCAATGAGCAGTTCTTC
TRBJ2-7	.	.	TRBV18	CASSPGVLNYEQYF	TGTGCCAGCTCACCAGGGGTATTGAACTACGAGCAGTACTTC
TRBJ2-7	.	TRBD1	TRBV12-3/TRBV12-4	CASSARDRGKYEQYF	TGTGCCAGCAGTGCAAGGGACAGGGGGAAATACGAGCAGTACTTC
TRBJ2-7	few	TRBD2	TRBV20-1	CSAPGRLAGYHEQYF	TGCAGTGCTCCCGGGAGACTAGCGGGGTACCACGAGCAGTACTTC
TRBJ2-5	few	.	TRBV4-2	CASSQEGRGDLETQYF	TGTGCCAGCAGCCAAGAGGGTCGCGGGGACTTGGAGACCCAGTACTTC
TRBJ2-7	.	.	TRBV15	CATSRGLSGEYEQYF	TGTGCCACCAGCAGAGGTCTCTCAGGGGAATACGAGCAGTACTTC
TRBJ2-4	.	TRBD1	TRBV7-9	CASSLVQGVREQYF	TGTGCCAGCAGCTTAGTCCAGGGGGTGAGGGAGCAGTACTTC
TRBJ2-5	.	.	TRBV5-1	CASSPWIAVRQGGGETQYF	TGCGCCAGCAGCCCGTGGATAGCGGTGCGGCAGGGCGGCGGGGAGACCCAGTACTTC
TRBJ2-5	.	.	TRBV4-3	CASSQGAAADQETQYF	TGCGCCAGCAGCCAAGGAGCCGCGGCGGACCAAGAGACCCAGTACTTC
TRBJ2-7	.	.	TRBV20-1	CSARDSPSSYEQYF	TGCAGTGCTAGAGATAGTCCGAGCTCCTACGAGCAGTACTTC
TRBJ2-7	once	.	TRBV20-1	CSARQIPGYEQYF	TGCAGTGCTAGACAAATCCCGGGGTACGAGCAGTACTTC
TRBJ2-7	.	TRBD2	TRBV6-2/TRBV6-3	CASSQLATWGEQYF	TGTGCCAGCAGTCAACTAGCGACCTGGGGGGAGCAGTACTTC
TRBJ2-4	.	.	TRBV5-6	CASSWKTENIQYF	TGTGCCAGCAGCTGGAAGACAGAAAACATTCAGTACTTC
TRBJ2-5	few	.	TRBV11-1	CASSLYRAGNQETQYF	TGTGCCAGCAGCTTATATCGTGCGGGGAATCAAGAGACCCAGTACTTC
TRBJ2-1	.	TRBD1	TRBV6-2/TRBV6-3	CASSRDSGQPNEQFF	TGTGCCAGCAGTCGGGACAGCGGACAGCCCAATGAGCAGTTCTTC
TRBJ1-5	.	TRBD1	TRBV4-1	CASSQEGQGSAQHF	TGCGCCAGCAGCCAAGAAGGACAGGGTTCAGCCCAGCATTTT
TRBJ2-7	.	.	TRBV5-5	CASSQPVQGSEQYF	TGTGCCAGCAGCCAGCCCGTCCAGGGTAGTGAGCAGTACTTC
TRBJ2-3	.	.	TRBV5-5	CASSTGHSSSTGTQYF	TGTGCCAGCAGCACCGGACACTCTTCTAGCACAGGTACGCAGTATTTT
TRBJ2-6	.	.	TRBV5-1	CASSVTISGANVLTF	TGCGCCAGCAGCGTGACAATTTCTGGGGCCAACGTCCTGACTTTC
TRBJ1-6	few	.	TRBV20-1	CSALMGNSPLHF	TGCAGTGCATTGATGGGGAATTCACCCCTCCACTTT
TRBJ2-1	few	.	TRBV7-2	CASSLGGGRFDEQFF	TGTGCCAGCAGCTTAGGTGGGGGTAGATTCGATGAGCAGTTCTTC
TRBJ2-3	.	TRBD2	TRBV7-2	CASSWHSGGVADTQYF	TGTGCCAGCAGCTGGCATAGCGGGGGTGTTGCAGATACGCAGTATTTT
TRBJ2-1	.	TRBD1	TRBV7-9	CASSFLGQGNGGEQFF	TGTGCCAGCAGCTTCTTAGGACAGGGCAATGGAGGTGAGCAGTTCTTC
TRBJ2-7	few	TRBD1	TRBV18	CASSVTGGDYEQYF	TGTGCCAGCTCTGTGACAGGGGGCGACTACGAGCAGTACTTC
TRBJ2-5	few	.	TRBV2	CASSVVAGWETQYF	TGTGCCAGCAGTGTAGTCGCAGGGTGGGAGACCCAGTACTTC
TRBJ1-2	few	TRBD1	TRBV7-9	CASSLRDRNDGYTF	TGTGCCAGCAGCTTACGGGACAGGAACGACGGCTACACCTTC
TRBJ1-4	.	.	TRBV7-8	CASRTANEKLFF	TGTGCCAGCCGTACAGCTAATGAAAAACTGTTTTTT
TRBJ2-5	.	TRBD2	TRBV15	CATTQRGGEETQYF	TGTGCCACCACCCAACGGGGGGGAGAAGAGACCCAGTACTTC
TRBJ1-5	.	TRBD1	TRBV7-2	CATGKSGTAYSNQPQHF	TGTGCCACCGGCAAATCAGGGACAGCATATAGCAATCAGCCCCAGCATTTT
TRBJ1-2	.	TRBD1	TRBV29-1	CSASTTGQHGNYGYTF	TGCAGCGCGAGTACGACGGGACAGCACGGTAACTATGGCTACACCTTC
TRBJ2-7	few	.	TRBV10-2	CASTGDSSSYEQYF	TGCGCCAGCACTGGGGACTCCTCATCCTACGAGCAGTACTTC
TRBJ2-7	.	TRBD2	TRBV7-6	CASSPRPGLAGDEQYF	TGTGCCAGCAGCCCCCGCCCTGGACTAGCGGGCGATGAGCAGTACTTC
TRBJ2-3	few	TRBD2	TRBV4-1	CASSQGNSGSSTDTQYF	TGCGCCAGCAGCCAAGGGAATAGCGGGAGCAGCACAGATACGCAGTATTTT
TRBJ2-3	.	TRBD2	TRBV27	CASRPGLASVDTQYF	TGTGCCAGCAGGCCCGGACTAGCAAGTGTCGATACGCAGTATTTT
TRBJ2-4	few	.	TRBV6-2/TRBV6-3	CASRTLGSLSKNIQYF	TGTGCCAGCAGAACCCTGGGGAGTTTATCCAAAAACATTCAGTACTTC
TRBJ2-1	.	.	TRBV11-2	CASRSGTEQFF	TGTGCCAGCAGGTCCGGGACTGAGCAGTTCTTC
TRBJ2-1	.	.	TRBV6-2/TRBV6-3	CASSNSRDNEQFF	TGTGCCAGCAGCAATTCCAGGGACAATGAGCAGTTCTTC
TRBJ2-7	.	.	TRBV6-2/TRBV6-3	CASSYSRVPYEQYF	TGTGCCAGCAGTTACTCGAGAGTTCCCTACGAGCAGTACTTC
TRBJ1-4	.	TRBD1	TRBV7-2	CASSPRTGEGEKLFF	TGTGCCAGCAGCCCCAGGACAGGGGAGGGTGAAAAACTGTTTTTT
TRBJ2-1	once	.	TRBV4-2	CASSPYLDRYNEQFF	TGTGCCAGCAGCCCGTACTTAGATCGGTACAATGAGCAGTTCTTC
TRBJ1-1	.	TRBD1	TRBV6-5	CATYRGRNTEAFF	TGTGCCACCTACAGGGGACGGAACACTGAAGCTTTCTTT
TRBJ1-4	.	TRBD1	TRBV4-1	CASSQGGSNEKLFF	TGTGCCAGCAGCCAGGGGGGTTCTAATGAAAAACTGTTTTTT
TRBJ2-3	once	.	TRBV7-8	CASSFPHGDTQYF	TGTGCCAGCAGCTTCCCCCACGGGGATACGCAGTATTTT
TRBJ2-5	.	TRBD2	TRBV7-9	CASSSGGYGGGLSNEQYF	TGTGCCAGCAGCTCTGGGGGCTACGGGGGGGGCCTCTCAAATGAGCAGTACTTC
TRBJ2-7	.	TRBD1	TRBV7-2	CASSFESTGGRIQYF	TGTGCCAGCAGCTTCGAATCGACAGGGGGTAGGATCCAGTACTTC
TRBJ2-5	.	TRBD2	TRBV20-1	CSARGLAVETQYF	TGCAGTGCCCGAGGACTAGCGGTAGAGACCCAGTACTTC
TRBJ1-1	once	.	TRBV5-1	CASSSFGGTEAFF	TGCGCCAGCAGCTCTTTCGGTGGCACTGAAGCTTTCTTT
TRBJ2-5	.	TRBD2	TRBV6-5	CAASGGDGQETQYF	TGTGCCGCGAGTGGGGGGGACGGGCAAGAGACCCAGTACTTC
TRBJ2-4	.	.	TRBV6-2/TRBV6-3	CASSYSETGIQYF	TGTGCCAGCAGTTACTCCGAGACGGGCATTCAGTACTTC
TRBJ1-1	once	.	TRBV7-9	CASSLVLPGGAFF	TGTGCCAGCAGCTTAGTCCTCCCCGGTGGAGCTTTCTTT
TRBJ2-7	few	.	TRBV4-1	CASSQDYRDSYEQYF	TGCGCCAGCAGCCAAGATTATCGGGACTCCTACGAGCAGTACTTC
TRBJ1-2	few	TRBD1	TRBV27	CASYTGTGYDGYTF	TGTGCCAGCTACACCGGGACAGGGTACGATGGCTACACCTTC
TRBJ2-7	.	.	TRBV5-1	CASSSMRDSLPYEQYF	TGCGCCAGCAGCTCGATGAGGGATAGCCTCCCCTACGAGCAGTACTTC